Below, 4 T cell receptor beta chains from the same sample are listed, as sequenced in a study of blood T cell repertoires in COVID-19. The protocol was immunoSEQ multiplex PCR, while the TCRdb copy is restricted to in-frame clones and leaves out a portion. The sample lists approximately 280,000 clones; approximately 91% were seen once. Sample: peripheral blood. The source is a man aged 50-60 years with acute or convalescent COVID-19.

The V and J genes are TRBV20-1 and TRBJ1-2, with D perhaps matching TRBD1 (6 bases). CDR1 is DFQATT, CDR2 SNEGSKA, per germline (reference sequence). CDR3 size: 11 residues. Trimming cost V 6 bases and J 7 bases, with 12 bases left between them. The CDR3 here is CSAGGQGGYTF. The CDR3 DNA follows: TGCAGTGCGGGGGGGCAAGGTGGCTACACCTTC.

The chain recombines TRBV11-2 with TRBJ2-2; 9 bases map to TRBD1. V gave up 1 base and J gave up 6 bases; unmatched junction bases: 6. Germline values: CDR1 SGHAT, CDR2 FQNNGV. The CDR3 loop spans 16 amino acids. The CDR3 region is CASSLVDTGGPGELFF. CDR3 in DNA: TGTGCCAGCAGCTTAGTGGACACAGGGGGCCCCGGGGAGCTGTTTTTT.

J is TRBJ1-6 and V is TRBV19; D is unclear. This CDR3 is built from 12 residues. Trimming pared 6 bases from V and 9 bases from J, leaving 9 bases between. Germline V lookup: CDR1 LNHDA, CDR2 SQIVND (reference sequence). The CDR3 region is CASRSTGSPLHF. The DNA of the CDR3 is TGTGCCAGTAGGTCAACGGGTTCACCCCTCCACTTT.

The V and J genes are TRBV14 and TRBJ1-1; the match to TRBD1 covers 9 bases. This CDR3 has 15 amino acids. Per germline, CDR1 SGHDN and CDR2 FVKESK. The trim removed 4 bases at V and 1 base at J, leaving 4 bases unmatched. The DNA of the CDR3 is TGTGCCAGCAGCCTGGGACAGGGATGGAACACTGAAGCTTTCTTT. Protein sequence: CASSLGQGWNTEAFF.